This T cell receptor beta chain originates from a study of immune evolution from preneoplasia to lung adenocarcinoma. The study, taken as a whole, reports: Later-stage lesions seemingly showed higher T cell density and diversity than normal lung.

About this clone itself: Its cognate antigen is unknown.

TCRdb's copy holds only in-frame clones and misses some; the assay was immunoSEQ multiplex PCR. The sample holds roughly 14,000 clones, 80% to 90% seen once. The CDR3 runs to 14 residues. V lost 5 bases, J lost 7 bases, and 6 bases stayed unmatched. The germline V gene has CDR1 MNHEY and CDR2 SMNVEV (reference sequence). The chain combines TRBV27 with TRBJ1-5; 9 bases match TRBD1. This clonotype originated in a person between 65 and 80 years old with lung adenocarcinoma. Sequencing was performed on FFPE minimally invasive lung adenocarcinoma tissue. The CDR3 loop reads CASSKQGALQPQHF. CDR3 DNA: TGTGCCAGCAGTAAACAGGGGGCCCTGCAGCCCCAGCATTTT.